These 25 T cell receptor beta chains were sequenced from one sample in a study of Ad26.COV2.S vaccination and SARS-CoV-2 variants (dated by TCRdb to the early 2020s). The intended sense of this specimen's treatment or condition label: over 15 received Ad26.COV2.S at low or high dose, single or two shots; 5 received placebo; per-sample allocation not given. For vaccine and placebo recipients, repertoires were sequenced using samples collected on day 63 after the first injection. Library prep was done by the immunoSEQ multiplex PCR assay. What TCRdb holds here is the immuneACCESS table cut down to in-frame rearrangements. Part of the clones is not present; checked against another copy, under half of the missing clones reflect an unresolved V gene, and the others are unexplained. The table for this sample lists about 440,000 clones; around 91% of them were counted only once. The top ten clones comprise approximately 4.5% of the sample.

The sequencing here drew on peripheral blood, taken in a trial of Ad26.COV2.S vaccine versus placebo. Source of these receptors: a person aged 18 to 65 who received the Ad26.COV2.S COVID-19 vaccine or a placebo.

The rearrangement uses TRBV7-9 and TRBJ2-1; TRBD2 matches 9 bases. The J segment lost 6 bases and the V segment lost 7 bases, leaving 7 bases of the junction unmatched. This CDR3 has 14 residues. CDR1 is SEHNR and CDR2 is FQNEAQ in the germline V gene (reference sequence). The CDR3 DNA sequence: TGTGCCAGCACCATAGCGGGAGTCGTCAATGAGCAGTTCTTC. It yields the protein CASTIAGVVNEQFF.

V gene TRBV7-3 combines with J gene TRBJ2-1, with D hard to call. This CDR3 has 13 amino acids. Germline values: CDR1 SGHTA, CDR2 FQGTGA. The germline V and J ends were trimmed by 5 bases and 4 bases, with 9 bases remaining between them. CDR3 in DNA: TGTGCCAGCAGCCTAGGGCCGTACAATGAGCAGTTCTTC. Translating it yields CASSLGPYNEQFF.

The chain couples TRBV9 to TRBJ2-2, with D possibly matching TRBD2 (6 bases). Germline V lookup: CDR1 SGDLS, CDR2 YYNGEE. The CDR3 covers 16 residues. V shed 0 bases and J shed 1 base, with 10 bases lying between them. The CDR3 loop reads CASSVAVAENTGELFF. In DNA form, the CDR3 reads TGTGCCAGCAGCGTAGCGGTAGCGGAGAACACCGGGGAGCTGTTTTTT.

The V gene is TRBV18, the J gene TRBJ1-2, with TRBD1 identical over 9 bases. The CDR3 spans 16 residues. Germline V gives CDR1 KGHSH, CDR2 LQKENI. Germline trimming cut 3 bases from V and 5 bases from J; bases unmatched to any gene: 10. CDR3 loop: CASSPEPQGARYGYTF. DNA of the CDR3: TGTGCCAGCTCACCGGAACCACAGGGGGCGCGGTATGGCTACACCTTC. Complete variable domain (other parts from reference TRBV18 and TRBJ1-2): NAGVMQNPRHLVRRRGQEARLRCSPMKGHSHVYWYRQLPEEGLKFMVYLQKENIIDESGMPKERFSAEFPKEGPSILRIQQVVRGDSAAYFCASSPEPQGARYGYTFGSGTRLTVV.

The chain combines TRBV27 with TRBJ1-3; no clear D gene. The ends were cut back, 3 bases at V and 3 bases at J, with 6 bases in the middle. The CDR3 spans 13 residues. CDR1 and CDR2 from the germline V gene are MNHEY and SMNVEV (reference sequence). The CDR3 DNA sequence: TGTGCCAGCAGTTTCGAAGGTGGAAACACCATATATTTT. Residues: CASSFEGGNTIYF.

This chain uses TRBV4-1 with TRBJ1-4; 9 positions agree with TRBD1. Germline-derived CDR1 and CDR2 are MGHRA and YSYEKL. The CDR3 covers 16 residues. Losses at the gene ends were 1 base for V and 8 bases for J; bases not matched to a gene: 8. CDR3 in amino acids: CASSQGRLDRGEKLFF. CDR3 DNA: TGCGCCAGCAGCCAAGGAAGGTTGGACAGGGGAGAAAAACTGTTTTTT.

The chain links TRBV28 to TRBJ1-5, with 9 bases lining up with TRBD1. There are 14 residues in the CDR3. Unmatched junction bases numbered 8, after V lost 10 bases and J lost 4 bases. Per germline, CDR1 MDHEN and CDR2 SYDVKM. This chain's CDR3 is CATTRGQGNQPQHF. CDR3 sequence (DNA): TGTGCCACCACGCGGGGACAGGGTAATCAGCCCCAGCATTTT.

This chain connects TRBV28 to TRBJ2-3, with 14 bases that match TRBD2. V shed 6 bases, J shed 5 bases, and the junction held 13 bases outside the gene matches. Per the germline V gene, CDR1 is MDHEN and CDR2 is SYDVKM. The CDR3 loop spans 18 amino acids. Here the CDR3 reads CASRRTRLAGGPRDTQYF. CDR3 bases: TGTGCCAGCAGACGTACCCGACTAGCGGGAGGGCCCAGAGATACGCAGTATTTT.

This clone was detected only a few times. The gene calls are TRBV7-2 and TRBJ1-6; 7 nucleotides match TRBD1. CDR1 SGHTA and CDR2 FQGNSA come from the germline V gene. The V gene end was trimmed by 4 bases and the J gene end by 7 bases; junction bases not matched to a gene: 7. This CDR3 comprises 15 residues. DNA of the CDR3: TGTGCCAGCAGCTCCCGGGACAGCCGAAATTCACCCCTCCACTTT. This sequence encodes CASSSRDSRNSPLHF.

This clone was seen at least ten times. The chain couples TRBV6-4 to TRBJ2-1, with 7 positions matching TRBD2. The CDR3 loop spans 15 amino acids. Germline CDR1 and CDR2: MRHNA and SNTAGT. Trimming removed 6 bases from V and 4 bases from J; junction bases left unmatched: 9. The CDR3 DNA is TGTGCCAGCAGCCAACGGGCGGGAGAGTACAATGAGCAGTTCTTC. This encodes CASSQRAGEYNEQFF.

This chain links TRBV7-2 with TRBJ2-2; weak D call: TRBD1 (6 bases). The CDR3 loop spans 14 amino acids. Trimming shortened V by 2 bases and J by 6 bases, and 10 bases separated the two germline ends. CDR1 SGHTA and CDR2 FQGNSA come from the germline V gene. The DNA of the CDR3 is TGTGCCAGCAGCTTACGCCAGGGGTCCGGGGAGCTGTTTTTT. It encodes CASSLRQGSGELFF.

The chain couples TRBV5-6 to TRBJ1-5; D is possibly TRBD1 (5 bases). The CDR3 totals 15 residues. Germline assignment: CDR1 SGHDT and CDR2 YYEEEE. V lost 4 bases and J lost 0, with 11 bases in between. CDR3 nucleotide sequence: TGTGCCAGCAGCCGGGACGGAAATAGCAATCAGCCCCAGCATTTT. Translating gives CASSRDGNSNQPQHF. Full variable domain (rest looked up from reference TRBV5-6 and TRBJ1-5): DAGVTQSPTHLIKTRGQQVTLRCSPKSGHDTVSWYQQALGQGPQFIFQYYEEEERQRGNFPDRFSGHQFPNYSSELNVNALLLGDSALYLCASSRDGNSNQPQHFGDGTRLSIL.

J is TRBJ1-1 and V is TRBV27; D gene unclear. V lost 4 bases and J 1 base, leaving 10 bases between the germline ends. The germline V gene encodes CDR1 MNHEY and CDR2 SMNVEV (reference sequence). The CDR3 is 14 amino acids. CDR3 protein: CASSYNGPNTEAFF. CDR3 nucleotides: TGTGCCAGCAGTTATAATGGGCCGAACACTGAAGCTTTCTTT.

The V call is TRBV11-2, the J call TRBJ2-4, with D hard to call. There are 14 residues in the CDR3. Germline V gives CDR1 SGHAT, CDR2 FQNNGV. V lost 5 bases, J lost 2 bases, and 10 bases lay in between. The CDR3 DNA follows: TGTGCCAGCAGCGCCGTATTCTCCAAAAACATTCAGTACTTC. Protein product: CASSAVFSKNIQYF.

The rearrangement links TRBV4-2 to TRBJ2-6; D is unclear. Germline CDR1 LGHNA, CDR2 YNFKEQ. The V end lost 1 base, the J end lost 2 bases, and 6 bases lay between the germline ends. CDR3 length: 15 residues. CDR3 loop: CASSQVAAGANVLTF. Here the CDR3 DNA reads TGTGCCAGCAGCCAAGTCGCAGCTGGGGCCAACGTCCTGACTTTC.

This clone was detected only once. J is TRBJ1-6 and V is TRBV6-6; the D is unclear. The V gene lost 5 bases and the J gene lost 7 bases, with 12 bases spanning the gap. This CDR3 has 14 residues. The germline V gene has CDR1 MNHNY and CDR2 SVGAGI (reference sequence). CDR3 region: CASSLEQLNSPLHF. DNA of the CDR3: TGTGCCAGCAGTCTCGAGCAGTTGAATTCACCCCTCCACTTT.

In its sample, this clone was seen once. The J gene is TRBJ1-1, the V gene TRBV7-9, with 11 bases that match TRBD1. V was clipped by 5 bases and J by 1 base; unmatched bases: 6. This CDR3 contains 16 residues. Per the germline V gene, CDR1 is SEHNR and CDR2 is FQNEAQ (reference sequence). CDR3 sequence (DNA): TGTGCCAGCAGCGATGGACAGGGGGCCTGGAACACTGAAGCTTTCTTT. It codes for CASSDGQGAWNTEAFF.

The chain carries TRBV28 and TRBJ1-5; no clear D gene. The CDR3 length is 14 residues. The ends were cut back, 3 bases at V and 3 bases at J, with 9 bases in the middle. The germline V gene has CDR1 MDHEN and CDR2 SYDVKM. The CDR3 loop reads CASSFGGDNQPQHF. Here the CDR3 DNA reads TGTGCCAGCAGTTTTGGCGGGGACAATCAGCCCCAGCATTTT.

Comment on this clone: This same CDR3 is encoded by further DNA sequences in the sample. The chain couples TRBV9 to TRBJ2-3, with TRBD2 matching over 8 bases. After removal of 1 base from V and 0 bases from J, the junction contained 1 base not matched to a gene. The germline gives CDR1 SGDLS, CDR2 YYNGEE. This CDR3 has 15 residues. As DNA, the CDR3 is TGTGCCAGCAGCGTATCTAGCGGGAGCACAGATACGCAGTATTTT. The encoded protein is CASSVSSGSTDTQYF. Using reference TRBV9 and TRBJ2-3 for the parts outside the CDR3, the full variable domain is DSGVTQTPKHLITATGQRVTLRCSPRSGDLSVYWYQQSLDQGLQFLIQYYNGEERAKGNILERFSAQQFPDLHSELNLSSLELGDSALYFCASSVSSGSTDTQYFGPGTRLTVL.

The V and J genes are TRBV15 and TRBJ1-4; 7 nucleotides agree with TRBD1. This CDR3 comprises 16 residues. Trimming removed 1 base from V and 3 bases from J; junction bases left unmatched: 5. In germline, CDR1 is LNHNV, CDR2 YYDKDF (reference sequence). CDR3 bases: TGTGCCACCAGCAGAGTAGCCAGGGGGTCTAATGAAAAACTGTTTTTT. Its protein product is CATSRVARGSNEKLFF.

V gene TRBV11-2 combines with J gene TRBJ1-1; D possibly corresponds to TRBD1 (6 bases). V dropped 1 base and J dropped 5 bases, with 26 bases sitting between them. Germline CDR1 SGHAT, CDR2 FQNNGV. There are 19 residues in the CDR3. The CDR3 nucleotides read TGTGCCAGCAGCTTAGGCGGGGGCCTCGGACAGTTTAGGGGGACTGAAGCTTTCTTT. It yields the protein CASSLGGGLGQFRGTEAFF.

The chain has TRBV7-2 and TRBJ2-5; 12 bases agree with TRBD2. This CDR3 contains 16 residues. Germline V lookup: CDR1 SGHTA, CDR2 FQGNSA. V lost 5 bases and J lost 5; bases outside the gene matches: 9. The CDR3 DNA sequence: TGTGCCAGCAGCACACCGACTAGCGGGAGAGTCGAGACCCAGTACTTC. Translation gives CASSTPTSGRVETQYF.

This chain uses TRBV3-1 (or the pseudogene TRBV3-2) with TRBJ2-5; 10 nucleotides agree with TRBD2. The ends lost 4 bases at V and 1 base at J; junction bases unmatched: 12. CDR3 length equals 18 residues. The germline CDR1 and CDR2 sequences are LGHDT and YNNKEL (reference sequence). CDR3 protein: CASSPQSAGTSAQETQYF. DNA of the CDR3: TGTGCCAGCAGCCCCCAATCCGCCGGGACTAGCGCCCAAGAGACCCAGTACTTC.

This chain links TRBV29-1 with TRBJ2-5, with a weak D call TRBD2 (5 bases). Looked up from germline, CDR1 is SQVTM and CDR2 is ANQGSEA. V was pared by 1 base and J by 2 bases, with 11 bases between. There are 14 residues in the CDR3. Here the CDR3 DNA reads TGCAGCGTTGAAGGAGAGGGTGGGCAAGAGACCCAGTACTTC. Its translation: CSVEGEGGQETQYF.

The V and J genes are TRBV2 and TRBJ2-3; 14 nucleotides agree with TRBD2. V lost 5 bases, J lost 2 bases, and 9 bases stayed unmatched. Germline CDR1 SNHLY, CDR2 FYNNEI. There are 18 residues in the CDR3. The CDR3 DNA reads as TGTGCCAGCAGTATGAGACGGACTAGCGGGAGGTCCACAGATACGCAGTATTTT. Protein sequence: CASSMRRTSGRSTDTQYF.